The 20 T cell receptor beta chains in this list originate from one sample, sequenced in a study of spatial heterogeneity in lung cancer. Time point specified: sample taken at primary tumor resection. Tumor, nontumor lung or frozen PBMC supplied whole RNA that was sequenced unsorted. TCRdb redid the calling of the 5' RACE reads with MiXCR, one entry per CDR3 protein. There are tens of thousands of distinct CDR3 sequences in the sample; roughly 9.5% occur only once, and about 7% lies in the top ten. Specimen: PBMCs, collected at surgery. The receptor source for this set is a male donor with early-stage non-small cell lung cancer.

This clonotype was observed a few times. The CDR3 sequence: CSAQRVLGGTEAFF. The CDR3 bases are TGCAGTGCCCAGAGGGTCTTGGGAGGGACTGAAGCTTTCTTT. V is TRBV20-1 and J is TRBJ1-1; no clear D gene. The germline CDR1 and CDR2 sequences are DFQATT and SNEGSKA (reference sequence). V dropped 6 bases and J dropped 5 bases, with 19 bases sitting between them. This CDR3 is 14 amino acids long.

In DNA form, the CDR3 reads TGTGCCATCAGAGTCCGGGACAGGTTGAATGAGCAGTTCTTC. As protein: CAIRVRDRLNEQFF. The chain joins TRBV10-3 to TRBJ2-1, with 8 bases that match TRBD1. Germline loops: CDR1 ENHRY, CDR2 SYGVKD. CDR3 length equals 14 residues. With V trimmed by 6 bases and J by 7 bases, 8 bases remained unmatched.

This clonotype turned up a few times. The chain combines TRBV10-2 with TRBJ1-6; TRBD1 might be the D (6 bases). Trimming took off 2 bases at V and 4 bases at J, with 9 bases between the two ends. The CDR3 has 15 amino acids. CDR1 and CDR2 from the germline V gene are WSHSY and SAAADI. CDR3 protein: CASSERDMYNSPLHF. The CDR3 bases are TGCGCCAGCAGTGAGAGGGACATGTATAATTCACCCCTCCACTTT.

The sample holds a few counts of this clonotype. Written as DNA, the CDR3 is TGTGCCAGCAGTTTAGGAGGGCGCCTTAGCACAGATACGCAGTATTTT. Its protein is CASSLGGRLSTDTQYF. V usage is TRBV28 and J usage is TRBJ2-3, with a possible D match to TRBD2 (6 bases). Germline CDR1 and CDR2: MDHEN and SYDVKM. Trimming cost V 2 bases and J 0 bases, with 12 bases left between them. The CDR3 contains 16 residues.

Many counts were recorded for this clonotype. V and J are TRBV19 and TRBJ1-5; TRBD1 aligns across 11 bases. V trimming: 6 bases; J trimming: 6 bases; junction bases outside the gene matches: 4. The CDR3 sequence is 14 residues long. The germline V gene encodes CDR1 LNHDA and CDR2 SQIVND (reference sequence). The CDR3 nucleotides read TGTGCCAGTAGCTGGGGACAGGGGGGTCAGCCCCAGCATTTT. Encoded protein: CASSWGQGGQPQHF. Using reference TRBV19 and TRBJ1-5 for the parts outside the CDR3, the full variable domain is DGGITQSPKYLFRKEGQNVTLSCEQNLNHDAMYWYRQDPGQGLRLIYYSQIVNDFQKGDIAEGYSVSREKKESFPLTVTSAQKNPTAFYLCASSWGQGGQPQHFGDGTRLSIL.

This clonotype was detected a few times. CDR3 sequence: CASSQSVGVDTQYF. The CDR3 DNA is TGTGCCAGCAGCCAATCGGTTGGGGTGGATACGCAGTATTTT. The rearrangement joins TRBV5-4 to TRBJ2-3, with D unclear. The V gene lost 4 bases and the J gene lost 6 bases, with 15 bases spanning the gap. Germline CDR1 is SGHNT and CDR2 is YYREEE (reference sequence). The CDR3 is 14 amino acids.

This clonotype came up many times. J is TRBJ2-7 and V is TRBV28; D is uncertain. The germline V and J ends were trimmed by 5 bases and 12 bases, with 14 bases remaining between them. This CDR3 is 11 amino acids long. The germline CDR1 and CDR2 sequences are MDHEN and SYDVKM. CDR3 loop: CASSEQFHLYF. The DNA of the CDR3 is TGTGCCAGCAGTGAACAGTTTCATCTGTACTTC.

This clonotype has at least ten counts. The chain recombines TRBV7-3 with TRBJ2-5; 10 positions agree with TRBD2. Germline-derived CDR1 and CDR2 are SGHTA and FQGTGA. The CDR3 has 13 residues. Trimming removed 8 bases from V and 3 bases from J; junction bases left unmatched: 3. For the CDR3, the DNA is TGTGCCAGCGGCCTAGCGGGGGAAGAGACCCAGTACTTC. Its protein is CASGLAGEETQYF. The entire variable domain, with the rest obtained from reference TRBV7-3 and TRBJ2-5, is as follows: GAGVSQTPSNKVTEKGKYVELRCDPISGHTALYWYRQSLGQGPEFLIYFQGTGAADDSGLPNDRFFAVRPEGSVSTLKIQRTERGDSAVYLCASGLAGEETQYFGPGTRLLVL.

This clonotype was observed many times. V and J are TRBV12-3 or TRBV12-4 and TRBJ2-3; D is perhaps TRBD1 (6 bases). CDR3 size: 15 residues. V was trimmed by 3 bases and J by 5 bases, leaving 15 bases between them. The CDR3 DNA is TGTGCCAGCAGTTTGGCGTCAGGGGTAGGAGATACGCAGTATTTT. This codes for CASSLASGVGDTQYF.

The gene calls are TRBV5-1 and TRBJ2-5; TRBD2 might be the D (6 bases). Trimming shortened V by 4 bases and J by 0 bases, and 13 bases separated the two germline ends. The CDR3 is 15 residues long. Looked up from germline, CDR1 is SGHRS and CDR2 is YFSETQ. The CDR3 sequence is CASSQARGYQETQYF. The CDR3 DNA is TGCGCCAGCAGCCAGGCGCGGGGCTACCAAGAGACCCAGTACTTC.

As for this clonotype: One junction end disagrees with the germline gene, perhaps due to a read error. The V and J genes are TRBV7-9 and TRBJ2-2, with D tentatively TRBD2 (6 bases). CDR3 size: 13 residues. CDR1 is SEHNR and CDR2 is FQNEAQ in the germline V gene (reference sequence). In DNA form, the CDR3 reads TGTGTCAGCAGCCCACGGGGGACCGGGGAGCTGTTTTTT. It codes for CVSSPRGTGELFF.

This clonotype was counted only a few times. The genes are TRBV2 and TRBJ2-7, with 8 bases aligning to TRBD2. The V and J ends lost 5 bases and 6 bases, in that order; junction bases with no gene match: 9. CDR3 size: 14 residues. Per germline, CDR1 SNHLY and CDR2 FYNNEI. CDR3 protein: CASSNGLAGLEQYF. The DNA for the CDR3 is TGTGCCAGCAGTAACGGACTAGCTGGGCTCGAGCAGTACTTC.

The rearrangement joins TRBV28 to TRBJ2-5; TRBD1 is a possible D gene (5 bases). The CDR3 length is 13 residues. Germline CDR1 reads MDHEN; CDR2 reads SYDVKM. The V end lost 5 bases, the J end lost 5 bases, and 12 bases lay between the germline ends. Here the CDR3 DNA reads TGTGCCAGCAGTCCCGCGGCAGGGGAGACCCAGTACTTC. Translation gives CASSPAAGETQYF.

Ten or more counts support this clonotype. The chain joins TRBV2 to TRBJ1-4; TRBD1 might be the D (6 bases). CDR1 and CDR2 from the germline V gene are SNHLY and FYNNEI. V lost 6 bases and J 7 bases, leaving 18 bases between the germline ends. The CDR3 loop spans 15 amino acids. CDR3 sequence (DNA): TGTGCCAGCAGCGCCCCCTCCCGAGGGGGTGAAAAACTGTTTTTT. Its translation is CASSAPSRGGEKLFF.

This rearrangement joins TRBV18 to TRBJ1-4; tentative D call: TRBD1 (6 bases). The CDR3 length is 15 residues. V lost 0 bases to trimming and J lost 7 bases, with 12 bases between them. CDR1 is KGHSH and CDR2 is LQKENI in the germline V gene. The CDR3 DNA is TGTGCCAGCTCACCACCCGGGGGCAAGGGTGAAAAACTGTTTTTT. This translates into CASSPPGGKGEKLFF.

This clonotype showed up many times. The V call is TRBV29-1, the J call TRBJ1-3; the D is unclear. The CDR3 consists of 13 residues. Germline assignment: CDR1 SQVTM and CDR2 ANQGSEA. The V and J ends lost 1 base and 0 bases respectively, with 4 bases between them. The CDR3 sequence: CSVEGYSGNTIYF. As DNA, the CDR3 is TGCAGCGTTGAAGGGTACTCTGGAAACACCATATATTTT.

This clonotype was counted ten times or more. V usage is TRBV5-1 and J usage is TRBJ2-7; 7 nucleotides line up with TRBD1. The CDR3 is 13 residues long. V was clipped by 4 bases and J by 2 bases; unmatched bases: 3. From germline, CDR1 is SGHRS and CDR2 YFSETQ. The CDR3 sequence: CASSPGQPYEQYF. The DNA of the CDR3 is TGCGCCAGCAGCCCGGGACAGCCCTACGAGCAGTACTTC.

The chain links TRBV18 to TRBJ2-3; 7 nucleotides match TRBD1. Losses at the gene ends were 4 bases for V and 5 bases for J; bases not matched to a gene: 6. CDR3 size: 14 residues. The germline V gene has CDR1 KGHSH and CDR2 LQKENI. CDR3 bases: TGTGCCAGCTCACACGGGACAGAAGGAGATACGCAGTATTTT. Translating gives CASSHGTEGDTQYF.

The genes are TRBV20-1 and TRBJ2-1; 7 bases match TRBD2. V was pared by 1 base and J by 1 base, with 4 bases of the junction left unmatched. Germline assignment: CDR1 DFQATT and CDR2 SNEGSKA (reference sequence). The CDR3 covers 15 residues. CDR3 sequence: CSARGLARSYNEQFF. CDR3 nucleotide sequence: TGCAGTGCTAGAGGACTAGCTCGGTCCTACAATGAGCAGTTCTTC.

V usage is TRBV29-1 and J usage is TRBJ2-3, with D possibly matching TRBD1 (5 bases). V lost 3 bases and J 4 bases, leaving 11 bases between the germline ends. The CDR3 consists of 13 residues. The germline V gene encodes CDR1 SQVTM and CDR2 ANQGSEA. The CDR3 DNA reads TGCAGCGTTGAGACAGCGACTTCAGATACGCAGTATTTT. Translating it yields CSVETATSDTQYF.